What follows are 17 T cell receptor beta chains derived from one specimen sequenced in a study of T cells in localized non-small cell lung cancer. Repertoires were generated with immunoSEQ multiplex PCR, while TCRdb's copy carries only in-frame clones and drops some. This sample has about 70,000 clones, with 86% found just once. The source was peripheral blood, collected before any cancer treatment. These receptor sequences come from a male donor aged 60 or older with stage III squamous cell lung carcinoma.

This clone was seen a handful of times. Additional DNA sequences in this sample encode the identical CDR3. V is TRBV7-9 and J is TRBJ1-5; possible D gene TRBD1, 5 bases. V was cut by 1 base and J by 6 bases, with 10 bases left in between. The CDR3 extends over 14 amino acids. In germline, CDR1 is SEHNR, CDR2 FQNEAQ (reference sequence). Here the CDR3 DNA reads TGTGCCAGCAGCTTAGGGGGGGTCGGTCAGCCCCAGCATTTT. Residues: CASSLGGVGQPQHF.

The chain recombines TRBV19 with TRBJ1-5; 7 bases match TRBD1. Germline lookup yields CDR1 LNHDA and CDR2 SQIVND (reference sequence). This CDR3 is built from 18 residues. The V and J ends lost 4 bases and 3 bases, in that order; junction bases with no gene match: 15. The CDR3: CASSTTGPQGRFNQPQHF. The CDR3 DNA sequence: TGTGCCAGTAGTACCACGGGCCCACAGGGGAGGTTCAATCAGCCCCAGCATTTT.

The chain couples TRBV28 to TRBJ2-7, with TRBD2 identical over 9 bases. The CDR3 is 15 amino acids. V lost 3 bases and J lost 7; bases outside the gene matches: 10. CDR1 and CDR2 (germline): MDHEN, SYDVKM. The CDR3 bases are TGTGCCAGCAGTTTGTATCGCGGGGGGGCGGGTGAGCAGTACGTC. It codes for CASSLYRGGAGEQYV.

The chain joins TRBV6-1 to TRBJ1-5; possible D gene TRBD1, 6 bases. The CDR3 contains 15 residues. V gave up 6 bases and J gave up 2 bases, with 14 bases separating them. The germline V gene encodes CDR1 MNHNS and CDR2 SASEGT. CDR3 in amino acids: CASSPRGYGNQPQHF. CDR3 nucleotide sequence: TGTGCCAGCAGCCCCAGGGGTTATGGCAATCAGCCCCAGCATTTT.

This sequence joins TRBV28 and TRBJ2-4; TRBD2 is a possible D gene (5 bases). The CDR3 contains 15 residues. Trimming removed 2 bases at V and 0 bases at J, with 8 bases between. Germline CDR1 is MDHEN and CDR2 is SYDVKM. CDR3 in DNA: TGTGCCAGCAGTTTAACGGACTTAGCCAAAAACATTCAGTACTTC. Its translation is CASSLTDLAKNIQYF.

The chain joins TRBV30 to TRBJ2-1; 7 bases are a match to TRBD2. The CDR3 is 14 amino acids. The V segment lost 2 bases and the J segment 9 bases; nucleotides outside the gene matches: 10. CDR1 is GTSNPN, CDR2 SVGIG, per germline (reference sequence). The CDR3 loop is CAWSTGTPGGEQFF. The CDR3 DNA reads TGTGCCTGGAGTACCGGGACCCCGGGAGGTGAGCAGTTCTTC.

The chain carries TRBV30 and TRBJ1-6, with unresolved D. V gave up 0 bases and J gave up 10 bases, with 19 bases separating them. CDR1 is GTSNPN and CDR2 is SVGIG in the germline V gene (reference sequence). This CDR3 is 16 amino acids long. The CDR3: CAWSVKLGPMGSPLHF. In DNA, the CDR3 is TGTGCCTGGAGTGTAAAACTAGGGCCTATGGGGTCACCCCTCCACTTT.

In this sample, this clone turned up a few times. The gene calls are TRBV6-1 and TRBJ1-5; no clear D gene. Germline-derived CDR1 and CDR2 are MNHNS and SASEGT. Deletions cut 1 base from V and 9 bases from J, with 13 bases between. The CDR3 totals 14 residues. The CDR3 protein is CASSEGPAGGPQHF. CDR3 coding DNA: TGTGCCAGCAGTGAAGGTCCGGCAGGAGGGCCCCAGCATTTT.

This clone was counted once. V and J are TRBV7-2 and TRBJ1-1; D uncertain. Looked up from germline, CDR1 is SGHTA and CDR2 is FQGNSA. The CDR3 loop spans 13 amino acids. Trimming cost V 3 bases and J 1 base, with 6 bases left between them. This CDR3 reads CASSFSGNTEAFF. CDR3 bases: TGTGCCAGCAGCTTTAGCGGGAACACTGAAGCTTTCTTT.

The rearrangement uses TRBV7-9 and TRBJ2-7, with TRBD1 identical over 9 bases. From germline, CDR1 is SEHNR and CDR2 FQNEAQ (reference sequence). The CDR3 sequence is 15 residues long. The V and J ends lost 3 bases and 5 bases, in that order; junction bases with no gene match: 8. CDR3 bases: TGTGCCAGCAGCTTCGCCACGGGACAGGGAAACGAGCAGTACTTC. It codes for CASSFATGQGNEQYF.

The chain has TRBV5-1 and TRBJ2-1; 8 bases agree with TRBD2. Germline CDR1 is SGHRS and CDR2 is YFSETQ. Trimming took 4 bases from V and 6 from J; bases not matched to a gene: 15. The length of the CDR3 is 17 residues. CDR3 loop: CASSREGSLGQFNEQFF. The CDR3 DNA follows: TGCGCCAGCAGCCGGGAGGGGTCCCTTGGACAATTCAATGAGCAGTTCTTC.

This clone was recorded once. The chain couples TRBV6-1 to TRBJ2-1; possible D gene TRBD1, 5 bases. Germline V gives CDR1 MNHNS, CDR2 SASEGT. This CDR3 is built from 15 residues. With 3 bases removed from V and 5 bases from J, the gap between germline ends came to 14 bases. The CDR3, as DNA: TGTGCCAGCAGTGACTTTCAGGGCCCAAACAATGAGCAGTTCTTC. Its translation is CASSDFQGPNNEQFF.

V and J are TRBV11-2 and TRBJ2-5, with D unclear. This CDR3 spans 15 amino acids. The ends were cut back, 5 bases at V and 4 bases at J, with 17 bases in the middle. The germline V gene encodes CDR1 SGHAT and CDR2 FQNNGV. For the CDR3, the DNA is TGTGCCAGCAGCCCGATTGGGCATGAGAGAGAGACCCAGTACTTC. Translated, it gives CASSPIGHERETQYF.

The chain is built from TRBV19 and TRBJ2-5; D not resolved. V lost 1 base and J lost 3, with 6 bases in between. The V gene's germline CDR1 is LNHDA and CDR2 SQIVND (reference sequence). The CDR3 is 13 residues long. The CDR3 nucleotides are TGTGCCAGTAGTATAGGTGGGAAAGAGACCCAGTACTTC. The encoded protein is CASSIGGKETQYF.

The chain combines TRBV29-1 with TRBJ2-5; the match to TRBD1 covers 10 bases. The CDR3 runs 14 residues. With 7 bases clipped from V and 0 bases from J, the junction kept 5 bases outside the gene matches. Germline CDR1 reads SQVTM; CDR2 reads ANQGSEA. The CDR3 reads CSADRGLDQETQYF. The CDR3 DNA follows: TGCAGCGCCGACAGGGGGCTCGACCAAGAGACCCAGTACTTC.

The chain has TRBV6-6 and TRBJ2-1, with a tentative D call TRBD2 (7 bases). Trimming stripped 3 bases from V and 9 bases from J, with 12 bases between. The CDR3 covers 13 residues. Looked up from germline, CDR1 is MNHNY and CDR2 is SVGAGI (reference sequence). The CDR3 coding sequence is TGTGCCAGCAGTTATCGGGGGGCGGGTGAGCAGTTCTTC. Its protein product is CASSYRGAGEQFF.

This clone is classed as medium-sized. The genes are TRBV5-1 and TRBJ2-2; D might be TRBD2 (6 bases). V was pared by 0 bases and J by 6 bases, with 9 bases between. The CDR3 has 14 amino acids. CDR1 and CDR2 from the germline V gene are SGHRS and YFSETQ. CDR3 sequence: CASSLVTGAGELFF. CDR3 in DNA: TGCGCCAGCAGCTTGGTGACGGGGGCCGGGGAGCTGTTTTTT. The complete variable domain, with remaining parts taken from reference TRBV5-1 and TRBJ2-2, reads KAGVTQTPRYLIKTRGQQVTLSCSPISGHRSVSWYQQTPGQGLQFLFEYFSETQRNKGNFPGRFSGRQFSNSRSEMNVSTLELGDSALYLCASSLVTGAGELFFGEGSRLTVL.